This T cell receptor beta chain comes out of a study of CD8 T cells in Susac syndrome. Sequencing of TCR beta was undertaken in CD8+ and CD4+ T cells derived from blood. The controls, all healthy donors, were matched for age and sex. The TEMRA cells underwent FACS enrichment, while the CD8+ and CD4+ T cells underwent negative isolation. After extraction with the RNeasy kit, about 0.45 to 1 ug of the RNA was reverse transcribed using random hexamers. Amplification of TCR beta CDR3 was carried out by immunoSEQ multiplex PCR, which covered 54 Vbeta and 13 Jbeta segments. A single record per CDR3 protein comes from TCRdb applying MiXCR to the immunoSEQ multiplex PCR reads. This repertoire shows about 120,000 distinct CDR3 sequences, 94% found once; its top ten account for approximately 0.1%. The CDR3 is 14 amino acids. Germline V gene lookup returns CDR1 SGHRS and CDR2 YFSETQ. V was trimmed by 4 bases and J by 1 base, leaving 11 bases between them.

The gene calls are TRBV5-1 and TRBJ2-5; tentatively, D is TRBD2 (5 bases). Sequencing was carried out using CD4+ T cells from PBMCs. The receptor comes from a human donor in good health. This CDR3 reads CASSGSAAQETQYF. The CDR3 nucleotides are TGCGCCAGCAGCGGGAGTGCCGCCCAAGAGACCCAGTACTTC.